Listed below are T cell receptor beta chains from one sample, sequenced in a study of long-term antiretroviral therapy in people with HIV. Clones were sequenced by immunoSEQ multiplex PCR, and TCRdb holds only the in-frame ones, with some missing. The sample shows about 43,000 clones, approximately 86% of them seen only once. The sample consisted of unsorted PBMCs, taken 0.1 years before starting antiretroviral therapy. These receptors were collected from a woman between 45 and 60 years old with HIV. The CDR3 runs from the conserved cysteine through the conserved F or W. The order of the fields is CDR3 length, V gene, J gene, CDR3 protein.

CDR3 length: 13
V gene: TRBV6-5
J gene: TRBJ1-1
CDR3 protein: CASSYPGTSEAFF

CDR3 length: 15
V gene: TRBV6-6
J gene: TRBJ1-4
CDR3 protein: CASSYLRDLGEKLFF

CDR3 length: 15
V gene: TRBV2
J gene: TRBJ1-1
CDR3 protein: CASSPRQGSNTEAFF

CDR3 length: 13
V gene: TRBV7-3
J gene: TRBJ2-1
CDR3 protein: CASSEDLVNEQFF

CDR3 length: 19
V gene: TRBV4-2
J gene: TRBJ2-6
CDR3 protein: CASSQDSRAYSSGANVLTF

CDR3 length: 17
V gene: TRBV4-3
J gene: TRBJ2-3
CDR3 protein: CASSQDRQGSFTDTQYF

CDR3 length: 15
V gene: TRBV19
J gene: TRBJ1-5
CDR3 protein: CASSIQGLMNQPQHF

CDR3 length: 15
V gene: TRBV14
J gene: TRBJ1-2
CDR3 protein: CASSALRGLMGGYTF

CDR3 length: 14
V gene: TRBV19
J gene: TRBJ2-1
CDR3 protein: CASRGGSSYNEQFF

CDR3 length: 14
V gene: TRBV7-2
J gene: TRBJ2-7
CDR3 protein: CASSSGLAEYEQYF

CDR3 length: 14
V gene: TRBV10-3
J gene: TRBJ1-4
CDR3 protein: CAITPGARGEKLFF

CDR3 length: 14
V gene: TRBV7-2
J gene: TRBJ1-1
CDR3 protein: CASSWGQGAVWAFF

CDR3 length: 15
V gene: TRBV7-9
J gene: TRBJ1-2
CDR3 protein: CASSLVKGANYGYTF

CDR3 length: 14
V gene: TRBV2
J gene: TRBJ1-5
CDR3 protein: CASSEAYSNQPQHF

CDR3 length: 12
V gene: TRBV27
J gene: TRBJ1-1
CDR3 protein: CASSLRGTEAFF

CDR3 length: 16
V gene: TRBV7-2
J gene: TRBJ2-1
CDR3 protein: CASSLDVGSAYNEQFF

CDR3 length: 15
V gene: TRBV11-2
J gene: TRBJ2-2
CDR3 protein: CASSLLNSNTGELFF

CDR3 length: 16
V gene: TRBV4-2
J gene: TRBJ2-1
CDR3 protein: CASSQETGTQYNEQFF

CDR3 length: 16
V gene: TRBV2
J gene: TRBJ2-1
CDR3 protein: CASSSGGPSSYNEQFF

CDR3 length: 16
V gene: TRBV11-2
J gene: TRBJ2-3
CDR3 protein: CASSHGGGQNTDTQYF

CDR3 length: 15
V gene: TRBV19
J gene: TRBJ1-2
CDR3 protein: CASSTQGAAKGGYTF

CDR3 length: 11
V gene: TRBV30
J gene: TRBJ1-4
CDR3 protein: CAWTRGEKLFF

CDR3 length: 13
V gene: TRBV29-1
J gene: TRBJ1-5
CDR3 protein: CSVATRSNQPQHF

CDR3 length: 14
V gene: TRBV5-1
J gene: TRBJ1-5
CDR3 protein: CASSLAGGNQPQHF

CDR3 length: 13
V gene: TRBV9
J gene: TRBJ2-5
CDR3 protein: CASSLQGKETQYF

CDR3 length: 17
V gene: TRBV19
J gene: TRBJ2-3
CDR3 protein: CASSRGWTSGVTDTQYF

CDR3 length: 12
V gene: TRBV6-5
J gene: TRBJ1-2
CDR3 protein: CASSLTGTGYTF

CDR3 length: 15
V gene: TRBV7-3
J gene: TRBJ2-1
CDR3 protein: CASSLNGGLHNEQFF

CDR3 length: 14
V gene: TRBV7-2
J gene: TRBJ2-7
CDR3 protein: CASSHWGASYEQYF

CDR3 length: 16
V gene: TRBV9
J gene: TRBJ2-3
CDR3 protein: CASSVETGGSTDTQYF

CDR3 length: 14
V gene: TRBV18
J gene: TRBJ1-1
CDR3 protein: CASSPPTAAPEAFF

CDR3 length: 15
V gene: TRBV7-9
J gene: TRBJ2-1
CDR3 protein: CASRFSGGGLNEQFF

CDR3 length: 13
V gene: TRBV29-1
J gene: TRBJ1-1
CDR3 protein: CSSGVGKGTEAFF

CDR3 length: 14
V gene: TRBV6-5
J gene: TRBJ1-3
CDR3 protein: CASSPTYSGNTIYF

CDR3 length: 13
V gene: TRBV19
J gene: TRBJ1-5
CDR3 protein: CASQQGTNQPQHF

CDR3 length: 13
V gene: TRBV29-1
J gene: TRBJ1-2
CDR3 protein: CSVQTGDDYGYTF

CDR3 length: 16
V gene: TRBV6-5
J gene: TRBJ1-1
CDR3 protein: CASSYWPQQGITEAFF

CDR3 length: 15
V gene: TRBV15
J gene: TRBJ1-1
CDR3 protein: CATSRDLGSNTEAFF

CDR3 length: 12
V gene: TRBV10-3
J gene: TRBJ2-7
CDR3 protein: CAISRPGPEQYF

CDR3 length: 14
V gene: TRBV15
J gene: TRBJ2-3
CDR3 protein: CATSSGLELDTQYF

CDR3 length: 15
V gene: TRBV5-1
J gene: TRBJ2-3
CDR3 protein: CASSLDPGGTDTQYF

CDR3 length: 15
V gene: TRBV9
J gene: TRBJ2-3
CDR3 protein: CASTLTSGLTDTQYF

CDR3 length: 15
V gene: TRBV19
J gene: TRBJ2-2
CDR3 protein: CASSAGVTGAGELFF

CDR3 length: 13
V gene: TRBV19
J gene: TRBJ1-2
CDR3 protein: CASSMKGGHGYTF

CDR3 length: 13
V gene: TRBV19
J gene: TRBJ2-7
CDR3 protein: CASSTLGLGEQYF

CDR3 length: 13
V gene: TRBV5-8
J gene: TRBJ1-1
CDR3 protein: CASSLFTYTEAFF

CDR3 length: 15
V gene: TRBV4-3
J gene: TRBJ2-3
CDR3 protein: CASSQEHRGLDTQYF

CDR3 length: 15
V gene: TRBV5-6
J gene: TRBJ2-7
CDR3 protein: CASSLGDRGPYEQYF

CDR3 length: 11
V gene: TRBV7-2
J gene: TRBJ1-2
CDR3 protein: CASRRGRGYTF

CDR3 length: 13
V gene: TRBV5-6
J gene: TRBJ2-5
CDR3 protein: CASSQTGQETQYF

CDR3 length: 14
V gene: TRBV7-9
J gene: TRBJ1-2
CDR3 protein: CASSLLGTGYGYTF